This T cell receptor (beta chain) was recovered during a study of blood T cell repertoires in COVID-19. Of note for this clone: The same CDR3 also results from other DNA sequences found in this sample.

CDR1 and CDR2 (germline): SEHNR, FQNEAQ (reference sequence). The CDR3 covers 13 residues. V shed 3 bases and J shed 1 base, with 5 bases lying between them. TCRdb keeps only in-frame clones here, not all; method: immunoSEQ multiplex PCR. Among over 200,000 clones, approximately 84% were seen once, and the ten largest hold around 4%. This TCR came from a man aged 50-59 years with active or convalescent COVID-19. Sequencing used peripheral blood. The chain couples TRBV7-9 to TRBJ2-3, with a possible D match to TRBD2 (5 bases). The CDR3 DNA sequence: TGTGCCAGCAGCTTCGGGGGCACAGATACGCAGTATTTT. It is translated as CASSFGGTDTQYF.